Included here is one TCR beta chain sequence, with context. This CDR3 is built from 15 residues. V dropped 0 bases and J dropped 2; count of bases not matched to a gene: 1. Germline V lookup: CDR1 KGHSH, CDR2 LQKENI. The record originates from a study of cytomegalovirus exposure and HLA in healthy donors. Only in-frame clones appear in the TCRdb table, and some are missing; sequencing was by immunoSEQ multiplex PCR. The data hold around 60,000 clones, with about 96% observed a single time. The J gene is TRBJ2-7, the V gene TRBV18; 10 nucleotides match TRBD1. The sample taken for sequencing was PBMCs. The TCR comes from a woman aged 18-29 years in good health and CMV-seronegative. CDR3 loop: CASSPPGQGPYEQYF. The CDR3 bases are TGTGCCAGCTCACCACCGGGACAGGGGCCCTACGAGCAGTACTTC.